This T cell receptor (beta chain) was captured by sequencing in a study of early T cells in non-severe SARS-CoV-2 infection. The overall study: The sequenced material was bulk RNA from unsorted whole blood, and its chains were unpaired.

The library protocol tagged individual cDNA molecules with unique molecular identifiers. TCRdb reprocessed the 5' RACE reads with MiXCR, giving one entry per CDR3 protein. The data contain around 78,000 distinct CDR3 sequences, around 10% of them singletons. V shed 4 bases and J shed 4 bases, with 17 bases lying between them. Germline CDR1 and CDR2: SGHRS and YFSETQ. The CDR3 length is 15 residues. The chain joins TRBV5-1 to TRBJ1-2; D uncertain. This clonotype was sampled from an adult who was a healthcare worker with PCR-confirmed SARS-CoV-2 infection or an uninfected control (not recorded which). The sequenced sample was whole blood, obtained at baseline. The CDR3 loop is CASSPALTSSYGYTF. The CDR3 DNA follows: TGCGCCAGCAGCCCGGCACTGACCAGTAGCTATGGCTACACCTTC.